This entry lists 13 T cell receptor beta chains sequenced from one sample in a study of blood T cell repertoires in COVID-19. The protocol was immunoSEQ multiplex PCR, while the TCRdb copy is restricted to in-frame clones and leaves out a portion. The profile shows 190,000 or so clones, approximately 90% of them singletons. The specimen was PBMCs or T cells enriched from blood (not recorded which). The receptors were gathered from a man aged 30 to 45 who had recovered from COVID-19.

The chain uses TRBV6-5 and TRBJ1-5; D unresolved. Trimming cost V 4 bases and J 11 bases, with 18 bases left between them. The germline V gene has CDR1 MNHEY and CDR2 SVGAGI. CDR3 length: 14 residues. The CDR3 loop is CASSSREGHRAQHF. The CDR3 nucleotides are TGTGCCAGCAGTTCCCGTGAGGGTCATCGGGCCCAGCATTTT.

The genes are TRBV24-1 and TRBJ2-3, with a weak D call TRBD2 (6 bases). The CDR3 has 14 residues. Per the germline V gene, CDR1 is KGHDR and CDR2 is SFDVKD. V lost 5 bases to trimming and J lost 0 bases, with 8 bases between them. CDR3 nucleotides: TGTGCCACCAGTGGGGAGGACAGCACAGATACGCAGTATTTT. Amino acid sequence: CATSGEDSTDTQYF.

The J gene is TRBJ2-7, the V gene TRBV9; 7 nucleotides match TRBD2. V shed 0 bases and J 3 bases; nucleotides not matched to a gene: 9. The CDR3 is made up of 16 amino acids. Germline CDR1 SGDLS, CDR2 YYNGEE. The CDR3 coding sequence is TGTGCCAGCAGCGTAGCTCGTGCGGGAGCCATCTACGAGCAGTACTTC. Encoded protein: CASSVARAGAIYEQYF.

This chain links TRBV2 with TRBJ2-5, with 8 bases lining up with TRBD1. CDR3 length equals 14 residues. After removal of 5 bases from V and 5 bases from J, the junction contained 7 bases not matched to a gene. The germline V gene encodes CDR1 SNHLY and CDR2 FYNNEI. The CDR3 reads CASSPGQGEETQYF. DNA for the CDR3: TGTGCCAGCAGTCCAGGACAGGGCGAGGAGACCCAGTACTTC.

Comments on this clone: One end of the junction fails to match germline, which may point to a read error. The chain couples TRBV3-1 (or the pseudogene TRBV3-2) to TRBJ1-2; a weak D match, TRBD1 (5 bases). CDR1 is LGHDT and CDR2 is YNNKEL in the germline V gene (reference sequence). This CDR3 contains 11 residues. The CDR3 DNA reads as TGTGCCAGCAGGCAAGTAGGGGAACTGCGCTTC. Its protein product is CASRQVGELRF.

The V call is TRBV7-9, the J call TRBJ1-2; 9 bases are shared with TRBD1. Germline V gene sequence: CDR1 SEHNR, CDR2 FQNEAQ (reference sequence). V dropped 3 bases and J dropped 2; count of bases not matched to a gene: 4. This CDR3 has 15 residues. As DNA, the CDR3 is TGTGCCAGCAGCTTTACAGGGGGCCCCAACTATGGCTACACCTTC. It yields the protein CASSFTGGPNYGYTF.

The DNA of the CDR3 is TGTGCCAGCATCGGACAGTTTGGGACAGATACGCAGTATTTT. Its protein product is CASIGQFGTDTQYF. V gene TRBV11-2 combines with J gene TRBJ2-3; possible D gene TRBD1, 6 bases. The V end was cut by 7 bases, the J end by 3 bases, with 14 bases between. CDR3 size: 14 residues. Germline assignment: CDR1 SGHAT and CDR2 FQNNGV. The full variable domain, its missing parts supplied by reference TRBV11-2 and TRBJ2-3, is EAGVAQSPRYKIIEKRQSVAFWCNPISGHATLYWYQQILGQGPKLLIQFQNNGVVDDSQLPKDRFSAERLKGVDSTLKIQPAKLEDSAVYLCASIGQFGTDTQYFGPGTRLTVL.

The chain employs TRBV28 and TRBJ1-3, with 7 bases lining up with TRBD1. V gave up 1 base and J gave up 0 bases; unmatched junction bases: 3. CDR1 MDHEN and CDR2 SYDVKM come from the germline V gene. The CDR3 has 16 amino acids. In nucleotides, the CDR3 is TGTGCCAGCAGTTTATTCCAGGGGGTCTCTGGAAACACCATATATTTT. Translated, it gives CASSLFQGVSGNTIYF.

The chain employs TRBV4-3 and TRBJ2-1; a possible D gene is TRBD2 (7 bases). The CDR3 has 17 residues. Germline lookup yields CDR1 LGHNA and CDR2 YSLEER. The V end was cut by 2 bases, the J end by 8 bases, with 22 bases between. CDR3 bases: TGCGCCAGCAGCCAACGAGGGGGGGGCCAGCCTTGGGATGAGCAGTTCTTC. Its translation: CASSQRGGGQPWDEQFF.

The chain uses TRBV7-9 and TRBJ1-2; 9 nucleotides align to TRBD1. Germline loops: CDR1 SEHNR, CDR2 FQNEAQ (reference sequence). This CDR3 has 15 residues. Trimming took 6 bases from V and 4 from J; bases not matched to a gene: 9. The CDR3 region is CASREPGQGTYGYTF. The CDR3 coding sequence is TGTGCCAGCAGAGAGCCGGGACAGGGAACCTATGGCTACACCTTC.

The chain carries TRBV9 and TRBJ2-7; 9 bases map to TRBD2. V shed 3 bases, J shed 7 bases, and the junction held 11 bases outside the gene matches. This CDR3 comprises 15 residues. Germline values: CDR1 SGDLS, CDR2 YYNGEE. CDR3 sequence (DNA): TGTGCCAGCAGCGCTGGAGGATCTAGCGGGGAGGAGCAGTACTTC. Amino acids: CASSAGGSSGEEQYF.

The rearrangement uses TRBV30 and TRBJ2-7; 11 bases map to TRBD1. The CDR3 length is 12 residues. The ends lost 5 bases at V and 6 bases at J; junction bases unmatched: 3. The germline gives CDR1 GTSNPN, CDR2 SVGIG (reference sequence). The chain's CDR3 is CAWRDRGIEQYF. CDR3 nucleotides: TGTGCCTGGCGGGACAGGGGGATCGAGCAGTACTTC.

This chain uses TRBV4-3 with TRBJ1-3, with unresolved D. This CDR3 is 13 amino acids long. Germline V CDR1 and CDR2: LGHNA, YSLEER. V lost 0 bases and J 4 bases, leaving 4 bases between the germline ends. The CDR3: CASSQDSGNTIYF. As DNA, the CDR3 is TGCGCCAGCAGCCAAGATTCAGGAAACACCATATATTTT.